The following is a TCR beta chain sequence with its context. This sample is drawn from a study of blood T cell repertoires in COVID-19. Trimming took off 6 bases at V and 4 bases at J, with 9 bases between the two ends. The CDR3 spans 12 residues. Using immunoSEQ multiplex PCR, the repertoire was profiled, and TCRdb retains in-frame clones only, with some absent. The data show 140,000 or so clones, around 86% seen once. The sample comprised peripheral blood. V is TRBV12-3 or TRBV12-4 and J is TRBJ1-1; possibly TRBD1 for D (5 bases). This clonotype was sampled from a man aged 45-65 years who had recovered from COVID-19. This CDR3 is CASSPDTTEAFF. CDR3 sequence (DNA): TGTGCCAGCAGCCCGGACACCACTGAAGCTTTCTTT.